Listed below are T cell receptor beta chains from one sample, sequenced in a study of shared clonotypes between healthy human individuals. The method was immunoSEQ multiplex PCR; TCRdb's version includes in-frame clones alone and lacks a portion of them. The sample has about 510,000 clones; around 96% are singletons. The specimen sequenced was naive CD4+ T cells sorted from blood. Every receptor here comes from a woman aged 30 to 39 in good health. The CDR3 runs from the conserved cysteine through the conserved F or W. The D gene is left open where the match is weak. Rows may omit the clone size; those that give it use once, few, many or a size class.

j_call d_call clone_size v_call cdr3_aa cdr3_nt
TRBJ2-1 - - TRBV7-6 CASSLGHNEQFF TGTGCCAGCAGCCTGGGGCACAATGAGCAGTTCTTC
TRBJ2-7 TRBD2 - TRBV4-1 CASSQARSGLESHEQYF TGCGCCAGCAGCCAAGCGCGGTCAGGACTAGAATCCCACGAGCAGTACTTC
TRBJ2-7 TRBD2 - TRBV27 CARRGGGLDLPEQYF TGTGCCAGGAGGGGAGGGGGACTAGACCTCCCCGAGCAGTACTTC
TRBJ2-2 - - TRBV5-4 CASRSQSRVNTGELFF TGTGCCAGCAGGTCACAGTCCAGGGTGAACACCGGGGAGCTGTTTTTT
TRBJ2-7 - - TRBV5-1 CASSWPGFGTYEQYF TGCGCCAGCAGCTGGCCGGGGTTTGGGACCTACGAGCAGTACTTC
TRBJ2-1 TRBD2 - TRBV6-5 CASSYIAGFYNEQFF TGTGCCAGCAGTTACATAGCGGGGTTCTACAATGAGCAGTTCTTC
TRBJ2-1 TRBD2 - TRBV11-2 CASSVGLNNEQFF TGTGCCAGCAGCGTGGGACTAAACAATGAGCAGTTCTTC
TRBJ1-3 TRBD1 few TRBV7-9 CASSSGQGRNTIYF TGTGCCAGCAGCTCGGGACAGGGAAGGAACACCATATATTTT
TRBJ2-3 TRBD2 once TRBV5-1 CASTSGRATDTQYF TGCGCCAGCACAAGCGGGAGGGCAACAGATACGCAGTATTTT
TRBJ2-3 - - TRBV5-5 CASISTLSADTQYF TGTGCCAGCATCAGCACCCTCAGCGCAGATACGCAGTATTTT
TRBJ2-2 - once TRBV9 CASSGLSSVGELFF TGTGCCAGCAGCGGACTATCTAGCGTCGGGGAGCTGTTTTTT
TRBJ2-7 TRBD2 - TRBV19 CASSTLTSGRNYEQYF TGTGCCAGTAGTACACTAACTAGCGGGAGAAACTACGAGCAGTACTTC
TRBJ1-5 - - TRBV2 CASNGQGRSNQPQHF TGTGCCAGCAATGGCCAGGGGCGAAGCAATCAGCCCCAGCATTTT
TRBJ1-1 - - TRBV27 CASSFLGMNTEAFF TGTGCCAGCAGTTTCCTTGGGATGAACACTGAAGCTTTCTTT
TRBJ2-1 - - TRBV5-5 CASSLKPDRSSYNEQFF TGTGCCAGCAGCTTAAAACCAGACCGAAGCTCCTACAATGAGCAGTTCTTC
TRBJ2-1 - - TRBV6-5 CASSYPGAGNEQFF TGTGCCAGCAGTTACCCCGGGGCCGGGAATGAGCAGTTCTTC
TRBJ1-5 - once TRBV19 CASSKDFSHYQPQHF TGTGCCAGTAGTAAGGATTTTTCCCACTATCAGCCCCAGCATTTT
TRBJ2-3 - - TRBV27 CASSLVLRHTQYF TGTGCCAGCAGTTTAGTTCTAAGGCATACGCAGTATTTT
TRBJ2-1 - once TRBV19 CATTVRDRAYNEQFF TGTGCCACCACAGTACGAGACAGAGCCTACAATGAGCAGTTCTTC
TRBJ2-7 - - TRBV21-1 CASSKGGGAEYEQYF TGTGCCAGCAGCAAGGGCGGCGGGGCGGAATACGAGCAGTACTTC
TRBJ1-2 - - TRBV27 CASRVSLNYGYTF TGCGCTTCGAGAGTCTCCCTAAACTATGGCTACACCTTC
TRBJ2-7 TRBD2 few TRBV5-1 CASKGRENSYEQYF TGCGCCAGCAAGGGGCGGGAGAACTCCTACGAGCAGTACTTC
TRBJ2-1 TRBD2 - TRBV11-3 CASSGLAGPEQFF TGTGCCAGCTCGGGACTAGCGGGACCGGAGCAGTTCTTC
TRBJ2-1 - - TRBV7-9 CASSLGLALNYNEQFF TGTGCCAGCAGCTTAGGTCTAGCCCTAAACTACAATGAGCAGTTCTTC
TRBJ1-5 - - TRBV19 CASAPWVGSGQPQHF TGTGCCAGTGCGCCTTGGGTTGGGTCGGGCCAGCCCCAGCATTTT